The clone carrying this T cell receptor (beta chain) was counted once. The same CDR3 is also encoded by other DNA sequences in this sample. The entry originates in a study of blood T cell repertoires in COVID-19. Turning to the study itself: Both acute and convalescent COVID-19 samples were obtained from the United States, Italy and Spain. PBMCs, B-cell-depleted T cells, or T cells were the source of the cDNA or gDNA that made up the material.

Germline CDR1 SGHRS, CDR2 YFSETQ. CDR3 size: 13 residues. V was clipped by 4 bases and J by 7 bases; unmatched bases: 7. Original analysis: Amplification of reference gene primers was used by the study to estimate nucleated cell counts. Assay used: immunoSEQ multiplex PCR; TCRdb lists only in-frame clones, some missing. V and J calls and clone size come straight from that table; D and trimming were deduced from the DNA. Among fewer than 55,000 clones listed, 84% were seen once. Sequenced material: peripheral blood. This TCR was recovered from a man aged 50-60 years with acute or convalescent COVID-19. This chain uses TRBV5-1 with TRBJ2-7, with 8 bases aligning to TRBD1. Written as DNA, the CDR3 is TGCGCCAGCAGCAAGGACAGGGTGGAAGAGCAGTACTTC. Translating gives CASSKDRVEEQYF. The whole variable domain, filled in from reference TRBV5-1 and TRBJ2-7, reads KAGVTQTPRYLIKTRGQQVTLSCSPISGHRSVSWYQQTPGQGLQFLFEYFSETQRNKGNFPGRFSGRQFSNSRSEMNVSTLELGDSALYLCASSKDRVEEQYFGPGTRLTVT.